The T cell receptor (beta chain) described here comes from a study of lymphopenia after photon versus proton radiotherapy. The V segment lost 3 bases and the J segment 2 bases; nucleotides outside the gene matches: 5. The CDR3 sequence is 15 residues long. Germline V gene sequence: CDR1 SGHDN, CDR2 FVKESK. Sequenced by immunoSEQ multiplex PCR; TCRdb stores in-frame clones only, minus some. Of approximately 4,900 clones listed, about 91% are singletons. This chain joins TRBV14 and TRBJ1-2; 8 bases match TRBD1. The clonotype originates from a man of 80 years or more with cholangiocarcinoma. The sample was peripheral blood, taken from a patient treated with photon-based radiotherapy. The CDR3 region is CASSHRQGWNYGYTF. The DNA for the CDR3 is TGTGCCAGCAGCCATAGACAGGGGTGGAACTATGGCTACACCTTC.